Listed below are T cell receptor beta chains from one sample, sequenced in a study of shared clonotypes between healthy human individuals. Using immunoSEQ multiplex PCR, the repertoire was profiled, and TCRdb retains in-frame clones only, with some absent. The sample has more than 2 million clones; just under 95% are singletons. Input material: naive CD8+ T cells sorted from blood. These TCRs come from a man aged 18 to 35 in good health. CDR3s leave out the opening cysteine and the closing phenylalanine or tryptophan. D genes are given only for firm matches.

J,D,V,CDR3
TRBJ1-4,NA,TRBV7-9,ASSMTDTFNEKLF
TRBJ2-5,TRBD2,TRBV11-1,ASSLRVEGTSGEETQY
TRBJ1-4,NA,TRBV7-9,ASSSGPTATNEKLF
TRBJ2-7,NA,TRBV7-9,ASSSGLNYEQY
TRBJ1-3,NA,TRBV4-3,ASSQDRASSGNTIY
TRBJ2-2,NA,TRBV20-1,SAFRERELF
TRBJ2-7,NA,TRBV27,ASSAGAGSYEQY
TRBJ2-7,NA,TRBV7-9,ASSPLSTRDEQY
TRBJ1-6,TRBD1,TRBV27,ASSLQGTPYNSPLH
TRBJ1-2,NA,TRBV7-9,ASSPLGMGYGYT
TRBJ2-3,TRBD1,TRBV6-1,ASGDRQGWTDTQY
TRBJ2-1,NA,TRBV7-6,ASSLVGGDEQF
TRBJ2-3,NA,TRBV27,ASSLNLALNTQY
TRBJ1-1,NA,TRBV19,ASSIGDTMNTEAF
TRBJ2-5,NA,TRBV7-2,ASTTGGGPQETQY
TRBJ1-3,NA,TRBV28,ASSFPDRSSGNTIY
TRBJ2-1,TRBD2,TRBV5-6,ASSPSGSSYNEQF
TRBJ2-5,TRBD2,TRBV28,ASTRLAGDGETQY
TRBJ2-7,TRBD1,TRBV7-2,ASSETGESSYEQY
TRBJ1-2,NA,TRBV28,ASRPTGPYGYT
TRBJ2-1,TRBD1,TRBV7-9,ASSLVGTGYNEQF
TRBJ2-4,NA,TRBV27,ASQPWGALNIQY
TRBJ2-7,NA,TRBV5-4,ASSFGLATSEQY
TRBJ1-1,NA,TRBV5-4,ASSFQGGGTEAF
TRBJ1-2,NA,TRBV27,ASSSGTNYGYT
TRBJ2-1,TRBD2,TRBV4-2,ASSQSSGGPHVEQF
TRBJ1-1,NA,TRBV10-1,ASPSWTDTEAF
TRBJ2-3,TRBD2,TRBV6-1,ASVILAGGLGTQY
TRBJ1-5,TRBD1,TRBV28,ASSLWTGGQPQH
TRBJ2-3,NA,TRBV27,ASTSAPRDPPVDTQY
TRBJ2-5,TRBD2,TRBV5-1,ASSLAVSPLGLAGTETQY
TRBJ1-2,NA,TRBV7-9,ASSPGTELDLWGYT
TRBJ2-1,NA,TRBV6-5,ASSYADREQF
TRBJ2-6,NA,TRBV12-2,ASRSGLAGAGANVLT
TRBJ2-5,NA,TRBV7-9,ASSLATVLSLETQY
TRBJ1-2,TRBD1,TRBV27,ASSLGGQGHYGYT
TRBJ2-7,NA,TRBV28,ASSFRGSSYEQY
TRBJ2-2,TRBD2,TRBV27,ASSLAGAGAGELF
TRBJ2-7,NA,TRBV11-2,ASRQTGWPLEQY
TRBJ1-1,TRBD1,TRBV6-6,ASSQDRGSTEAF
TRBJ2-1,NA,TRBV11-2,ASSLDRDNEQF
TRBJ2-7,NA,TRBV10-1,ASSGGYEQY
TRBJ2-7,NA,TRBV4-1,ASSQGGFSSYEQY
TRBJ1-2,NA,TRBV2,ATGPGLGYGYT
TRBJ2-7,TRBD1,TRBV29-1,SVQGGQDYEQY